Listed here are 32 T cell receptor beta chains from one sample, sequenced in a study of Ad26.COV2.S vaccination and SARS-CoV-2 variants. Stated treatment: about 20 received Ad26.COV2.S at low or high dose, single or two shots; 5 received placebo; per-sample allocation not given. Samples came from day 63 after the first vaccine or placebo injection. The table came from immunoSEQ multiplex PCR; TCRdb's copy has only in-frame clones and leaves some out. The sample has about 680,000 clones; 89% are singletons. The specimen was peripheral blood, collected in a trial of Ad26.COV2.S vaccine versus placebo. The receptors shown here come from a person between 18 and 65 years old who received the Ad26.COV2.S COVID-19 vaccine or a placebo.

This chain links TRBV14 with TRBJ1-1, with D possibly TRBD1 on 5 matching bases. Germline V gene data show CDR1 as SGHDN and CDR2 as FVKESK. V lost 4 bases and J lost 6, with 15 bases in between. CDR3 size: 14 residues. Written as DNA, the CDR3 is TGTGCCAGCAGCCTCCACCCGGGACCGTCTGAAGCTTTCTTT. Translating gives CASSLHPGPSEAFF. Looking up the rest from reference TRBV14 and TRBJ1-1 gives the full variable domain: EAGVTQFPSHSVIEKGQTVTLRCDPISGHDNLYWYRRVMGKEIKFLLHFVKESKQDESGMPNNRFLAERTGGTYSTLKVQPAELEDSGVYFCASSLHPGPSEAFFGQGTRLTVV.

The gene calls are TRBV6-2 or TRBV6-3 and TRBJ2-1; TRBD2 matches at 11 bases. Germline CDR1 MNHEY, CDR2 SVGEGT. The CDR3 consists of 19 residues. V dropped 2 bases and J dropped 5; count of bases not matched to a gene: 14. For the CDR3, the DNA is TGTGCCAGCAGTTACCTCGGGCTAGCGGGAGGCTGGGAAGACAATGAGCAGTTCTTC. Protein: CASSYLGLAGGWEDNEQFF.

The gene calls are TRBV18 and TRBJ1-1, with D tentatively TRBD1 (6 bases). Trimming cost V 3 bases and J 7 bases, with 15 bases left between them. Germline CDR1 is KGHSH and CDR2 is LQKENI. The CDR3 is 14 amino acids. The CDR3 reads CASSPYGGEVEAFF. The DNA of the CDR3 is TGTGCCAGCTCACCGTACGGGGGCGAAGTTGAAGCTTTCTTT.

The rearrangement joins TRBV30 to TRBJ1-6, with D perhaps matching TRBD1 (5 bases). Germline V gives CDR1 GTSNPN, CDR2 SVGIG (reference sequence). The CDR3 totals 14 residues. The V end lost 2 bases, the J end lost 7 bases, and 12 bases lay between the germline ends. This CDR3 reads CAWSPGLGNSPLHF. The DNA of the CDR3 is TGTGCCTGGAGTCCAGGGCTGGGGAATTCACCCCTCCACTTT.

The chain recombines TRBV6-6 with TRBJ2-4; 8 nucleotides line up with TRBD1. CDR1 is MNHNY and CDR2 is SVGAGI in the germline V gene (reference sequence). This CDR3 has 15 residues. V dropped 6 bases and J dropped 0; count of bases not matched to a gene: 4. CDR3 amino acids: CASSRGQVAKNIQYF. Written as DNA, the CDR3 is TGTGCCAGCAGCCGGGGACAGGTAGCCAAAAACATTCAGTACTTC.

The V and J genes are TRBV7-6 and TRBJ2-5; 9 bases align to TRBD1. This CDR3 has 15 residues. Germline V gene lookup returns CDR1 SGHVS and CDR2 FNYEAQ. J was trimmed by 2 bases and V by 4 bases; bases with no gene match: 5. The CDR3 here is CASSWGQGRQETQYF. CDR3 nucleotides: TGTGCCAGCAGCTGGGGACAGGGCAGACAAGAGACCCAGTACTTC.

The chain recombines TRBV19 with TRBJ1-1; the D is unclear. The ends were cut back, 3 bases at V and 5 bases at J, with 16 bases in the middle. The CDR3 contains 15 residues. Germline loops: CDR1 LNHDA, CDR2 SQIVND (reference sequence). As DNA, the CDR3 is TGTGCCAGTAGTATCGTAAGTGCTTCAGCTACTGAAGCTTTCTTT. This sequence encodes CASSIVSASATEAFF.

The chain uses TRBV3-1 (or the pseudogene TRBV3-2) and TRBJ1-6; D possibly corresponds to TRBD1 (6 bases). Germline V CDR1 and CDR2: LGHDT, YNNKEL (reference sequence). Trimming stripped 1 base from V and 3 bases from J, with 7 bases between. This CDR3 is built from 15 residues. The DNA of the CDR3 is TGTGCCAGCAGCCAAGGGGGGCTCTATAATTCACCCCTCCACTTT. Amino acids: CASSQGGLYNSPLHF.

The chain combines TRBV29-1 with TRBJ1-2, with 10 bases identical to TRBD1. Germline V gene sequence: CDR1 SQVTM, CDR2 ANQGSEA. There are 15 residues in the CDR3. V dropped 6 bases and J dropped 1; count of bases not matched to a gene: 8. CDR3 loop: CSVAGQGSGNYGYTF. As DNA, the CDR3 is TGCAGCGTGGCGGGACAGGGGAGTGGTAACTATGGCTACACCTTC. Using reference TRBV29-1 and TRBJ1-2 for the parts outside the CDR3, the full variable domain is SAVISQKPSRDICQRGTSLTIQCQVDSQVTMMFWYRQQPGQSLTLIATANQGSEATYESGFVIDKFPISRPNLTFSTLTVSNMSPEDSSIYLCSVAGQGSGNYGYTFGSGTRLTVV.

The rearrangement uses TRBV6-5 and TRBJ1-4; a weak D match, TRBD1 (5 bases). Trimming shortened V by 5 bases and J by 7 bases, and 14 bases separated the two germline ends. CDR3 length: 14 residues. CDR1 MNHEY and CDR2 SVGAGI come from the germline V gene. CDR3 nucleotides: TGTGCCAGCAGTCGAGGGACGGCGGGTGAAAAACTGTTTTTT. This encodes CASSRGTAGEKLFF.

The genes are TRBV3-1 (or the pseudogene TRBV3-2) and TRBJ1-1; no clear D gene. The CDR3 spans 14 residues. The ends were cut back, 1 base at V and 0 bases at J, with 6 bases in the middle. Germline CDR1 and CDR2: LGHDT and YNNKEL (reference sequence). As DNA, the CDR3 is TGTGCCAGCAGCCAAGGCAGCATGAACACTGAAGCTTTCTTT. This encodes CASSQGSMNTEAFF.

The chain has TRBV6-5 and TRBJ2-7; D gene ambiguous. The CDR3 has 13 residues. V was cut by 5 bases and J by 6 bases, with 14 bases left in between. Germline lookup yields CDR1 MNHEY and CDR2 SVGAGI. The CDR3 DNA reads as TGTGCCAGCAGTCCCCGGTCGACATTCGAGCAGTACTTC. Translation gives CASSPRSTFEQYF.

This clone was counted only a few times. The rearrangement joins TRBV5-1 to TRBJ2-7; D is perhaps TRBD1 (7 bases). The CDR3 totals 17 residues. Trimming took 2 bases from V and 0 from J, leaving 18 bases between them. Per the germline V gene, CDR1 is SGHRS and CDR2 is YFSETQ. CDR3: CASSFRGDASRSYEQYF. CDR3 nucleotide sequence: TGCGCCAGCAGCTTCAGGGGGGATGCGTCCCGCTCCTACGAGCAGTACTTC.

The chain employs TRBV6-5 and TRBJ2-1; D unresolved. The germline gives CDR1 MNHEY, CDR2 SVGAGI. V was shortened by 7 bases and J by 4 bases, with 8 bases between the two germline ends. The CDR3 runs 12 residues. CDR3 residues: CASNLGYNEQFF. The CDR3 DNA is TGTGCCAGCAACCTCGGTTACAATGAGCAGTTCTTC.

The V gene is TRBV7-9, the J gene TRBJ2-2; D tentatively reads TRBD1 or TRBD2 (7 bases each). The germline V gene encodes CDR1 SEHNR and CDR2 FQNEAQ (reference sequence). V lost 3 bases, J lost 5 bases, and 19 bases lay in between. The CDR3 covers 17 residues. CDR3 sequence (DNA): TGTGCCAGCAGCTTCCCGGGGGGTCGACAGGGAACCGGGGAGCTGTTTTTT. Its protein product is CASSFPGGRQGTGELFF. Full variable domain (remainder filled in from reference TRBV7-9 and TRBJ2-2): DTGVSQNPRHKITKRGQNVTFRCDPISEHNRLYWYRQTLGQGPEFLTYFQNEAQLEKSRLLSDRFSAERPKGSFSTLEIQRTEQGDSAMYLCASSFPGGRQGTGELFFGEGSRLTVL.

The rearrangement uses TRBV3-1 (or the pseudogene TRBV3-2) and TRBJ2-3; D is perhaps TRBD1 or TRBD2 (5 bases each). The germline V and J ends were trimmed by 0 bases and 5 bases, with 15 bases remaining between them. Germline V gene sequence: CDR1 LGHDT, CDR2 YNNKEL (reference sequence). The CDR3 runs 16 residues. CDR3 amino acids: CASSQDGVGGGDTQYF. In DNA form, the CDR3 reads TGTGCCAGCAGCCAAGATGGGGTTGGGGGTGGAGATACGCAGTATTTT.

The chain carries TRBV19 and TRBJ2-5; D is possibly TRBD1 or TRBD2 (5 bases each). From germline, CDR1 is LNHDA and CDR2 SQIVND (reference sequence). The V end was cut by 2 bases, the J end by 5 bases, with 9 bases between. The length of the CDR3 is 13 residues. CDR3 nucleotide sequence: TGTGCCAGTAGTATAACGGGGCTGGAGACCCAGTACTTC. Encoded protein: CASSITGLETQYF.

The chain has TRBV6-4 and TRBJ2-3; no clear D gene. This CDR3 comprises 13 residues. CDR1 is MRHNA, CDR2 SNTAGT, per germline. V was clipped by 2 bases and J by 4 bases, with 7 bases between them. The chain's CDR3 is CASSDPPADTQYF. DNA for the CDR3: TGTGCCAGCAGTGACCCCCCCGCAGATACGCAGTATTTT.

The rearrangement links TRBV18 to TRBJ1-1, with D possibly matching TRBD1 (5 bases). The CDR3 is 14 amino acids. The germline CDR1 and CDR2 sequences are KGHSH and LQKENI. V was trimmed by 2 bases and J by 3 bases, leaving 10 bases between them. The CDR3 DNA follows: TGTGCCAGCTCACCATCAGGGCGATACACTGAAGCTTTCTTT. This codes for CASSPSGRYTEAFF. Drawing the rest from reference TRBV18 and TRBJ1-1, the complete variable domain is NAGVMQNPRHLVRRRGQEARLRCSPMKGHSHVYWYRQLPEEGLKFMVYLQKENIIDESGMPKERFSAEFPKEGPSILRIQQVVRGDSAAYFCASSPSGRYTEAFFGQGTRLTVV.

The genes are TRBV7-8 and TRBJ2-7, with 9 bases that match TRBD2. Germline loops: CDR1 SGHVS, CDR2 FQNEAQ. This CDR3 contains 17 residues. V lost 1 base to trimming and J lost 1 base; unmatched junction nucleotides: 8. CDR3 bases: TGTGCCAGCAGCTTAGTCGTACCGGGACTAGCATCCTACGAGCAGTACTTC. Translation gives CASSLVVPGLASYEQYF.

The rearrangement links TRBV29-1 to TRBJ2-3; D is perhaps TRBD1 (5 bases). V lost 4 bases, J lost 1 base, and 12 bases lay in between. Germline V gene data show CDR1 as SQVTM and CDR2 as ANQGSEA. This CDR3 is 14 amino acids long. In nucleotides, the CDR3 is TGCAGCGTTGTAGGGGCGGATGGCACAGATACGCAGTATTTT. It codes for CSVVGADGTDTQYF.

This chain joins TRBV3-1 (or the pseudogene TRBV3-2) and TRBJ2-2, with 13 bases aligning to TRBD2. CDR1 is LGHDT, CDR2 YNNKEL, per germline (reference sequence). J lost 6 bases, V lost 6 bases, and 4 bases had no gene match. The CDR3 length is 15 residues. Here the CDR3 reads CASRPGLAGAGELFF. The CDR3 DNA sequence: TGTGCCAGCAGACCCGGACTAGCGGGAGCCGGGGAGCTGTTTTTT.

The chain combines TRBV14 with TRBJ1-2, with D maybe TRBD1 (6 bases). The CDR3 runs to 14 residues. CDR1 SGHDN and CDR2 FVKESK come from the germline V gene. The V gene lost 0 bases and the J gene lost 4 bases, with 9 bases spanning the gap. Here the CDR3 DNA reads TGTGCCAGCAGCCAAGAGGGGACATTCTATGGCTACACCTTC. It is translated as CASSQEGTFYGYTF.

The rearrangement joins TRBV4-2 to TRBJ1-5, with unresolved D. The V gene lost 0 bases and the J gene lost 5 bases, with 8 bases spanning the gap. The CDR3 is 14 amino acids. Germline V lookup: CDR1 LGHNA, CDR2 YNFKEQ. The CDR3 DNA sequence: TGTGCCAGCAGCCAAGATCCCTCCTATCAGCCCCAGCATTTT. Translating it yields CASSQDPSYQPQHF.

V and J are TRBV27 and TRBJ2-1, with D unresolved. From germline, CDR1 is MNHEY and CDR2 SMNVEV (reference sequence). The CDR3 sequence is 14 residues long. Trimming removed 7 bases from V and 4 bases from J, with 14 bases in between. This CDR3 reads CASTPKPPYNEQFF. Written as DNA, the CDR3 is TGTGCCAGCACCCCCAAGCCCCCGTACAATGAGCAGTTCTTC.

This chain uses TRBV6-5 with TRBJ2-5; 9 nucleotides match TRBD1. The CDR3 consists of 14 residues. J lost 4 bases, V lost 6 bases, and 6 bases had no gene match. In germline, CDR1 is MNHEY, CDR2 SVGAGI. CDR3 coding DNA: TGTGCCAGCAGGGACAGGGGTACCCCAGAGACCCAGTACTTC. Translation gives CASRDRGTPETQYF.

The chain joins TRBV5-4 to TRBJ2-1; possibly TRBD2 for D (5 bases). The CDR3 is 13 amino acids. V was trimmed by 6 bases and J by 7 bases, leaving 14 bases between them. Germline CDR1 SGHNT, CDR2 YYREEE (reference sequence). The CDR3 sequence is CASNLRTGNEQFF. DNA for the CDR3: TGTGCCAGCAACCTACGTACGGGGAATGAGCAGTTCTTC.

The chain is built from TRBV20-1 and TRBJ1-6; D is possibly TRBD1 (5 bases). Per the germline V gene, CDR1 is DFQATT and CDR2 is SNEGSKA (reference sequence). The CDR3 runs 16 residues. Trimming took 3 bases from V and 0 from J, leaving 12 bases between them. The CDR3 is CSASLQASSYNSPLHF. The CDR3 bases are TGCAGTGCTAGTTTACAGGCAAGCTCCTATAATTCACCCCTCCACTTT.

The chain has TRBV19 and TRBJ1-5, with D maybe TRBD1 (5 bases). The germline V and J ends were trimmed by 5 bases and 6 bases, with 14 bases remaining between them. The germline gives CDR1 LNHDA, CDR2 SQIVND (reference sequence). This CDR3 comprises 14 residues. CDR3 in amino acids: CASSARTGGQPQHF. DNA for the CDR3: TGTGCCAGTAGTGCTCGGACGGGGGGTCAGCCCCAGCATTTT.

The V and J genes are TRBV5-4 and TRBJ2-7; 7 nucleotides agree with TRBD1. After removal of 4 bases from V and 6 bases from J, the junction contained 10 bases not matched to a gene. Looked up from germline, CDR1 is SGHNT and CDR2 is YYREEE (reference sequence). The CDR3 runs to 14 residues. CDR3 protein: CASSLGQARGEQYF. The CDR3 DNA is TGTGCCAGCAGCCTCGGACAGGCGAGGGGCGAGCAGTACTTC.

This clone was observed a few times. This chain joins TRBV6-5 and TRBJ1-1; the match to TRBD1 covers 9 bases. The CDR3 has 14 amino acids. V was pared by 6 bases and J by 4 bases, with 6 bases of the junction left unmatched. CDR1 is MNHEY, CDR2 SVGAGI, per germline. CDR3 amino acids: CASRRTGEITEAFF. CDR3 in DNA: TGTGCCAGCAGACGGACAGGGGAAATCACTGAAGCTTTCTTT.

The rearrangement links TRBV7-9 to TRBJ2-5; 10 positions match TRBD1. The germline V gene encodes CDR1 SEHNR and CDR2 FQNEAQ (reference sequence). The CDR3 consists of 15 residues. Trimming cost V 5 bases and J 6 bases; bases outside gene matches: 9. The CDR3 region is CASSPRGTGEQTQYF. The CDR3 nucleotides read TGTGCCAGCAGCCCCCGTGGGACAGGGGAACAGACCCAGTACTTC.